The clone carrying this T cell receptor beta chain was seen a few times. Antigen: not known. Additional DNA sequences in this sample encode the identical CDR3. The data originate from a study of shared clonotypes between healthy human individuals. Study-level information: Every donor yielded three CD4 naive, three CD4 memory, two CD8 naive and one CD8 memory plate. General observations from the study: Rarefaction gave evidence that sorted-subset sequencing remained incomplete despite large depth.

CD45RO-negative, CCR7-selected cells formed the naive CD8 fraction, which excluded terminally differentiated effector memory CD45RA+ cells. The CDR3 has 12 residues. The germline V and J ends were trimmed by 0 bases and 8 bases, with 6 bases remaining between them. Germline loops: CDR1 SGHRS, CDR2 YFSETQ. The test was conducted at deep level. Sequencing used immunoSEQ multiplex PCR; TCRdb keeps in-frame clones, though not all of them. The data show some 2 million clones, about 95% seen once. This chain uses TRBV5-1 with TRBJ2-1; D is unresolved. Sequenced sample: naive CD8+ T cells sorted from blood. The TCR was taken from a man younger than 35 in good health. Written as DNA, the CDR3 is TGCGCCAGCAGCTTGGTGGGTGATGAGCAGTTCTTC. Residues: CASSLVGDEQFF. Filled out from reference TRBV5-1 and TRBJ2-1, the complete variable domain reads KAGVTQTPRYLIKTRGQQVTLSCSPISGHRSVSWYQQTPGQGLQFLFEYFSETQRNKGNFPGRFSGRQFSNSRSEMNVSTLELGDSALYLCASSLVGDEQFFGPGTRLTVL.